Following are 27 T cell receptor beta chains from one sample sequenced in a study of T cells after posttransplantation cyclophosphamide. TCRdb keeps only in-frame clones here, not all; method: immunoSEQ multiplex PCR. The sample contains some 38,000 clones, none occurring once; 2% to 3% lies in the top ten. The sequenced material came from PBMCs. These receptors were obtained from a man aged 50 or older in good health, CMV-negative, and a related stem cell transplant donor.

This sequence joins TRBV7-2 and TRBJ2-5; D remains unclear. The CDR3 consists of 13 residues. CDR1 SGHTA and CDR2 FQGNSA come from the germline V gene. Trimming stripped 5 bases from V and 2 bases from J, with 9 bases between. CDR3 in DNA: TGTGCCAGCAGCCCACGCGTACAAGAGACCCAGTACTTC. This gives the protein CASSPRVQETQYF.

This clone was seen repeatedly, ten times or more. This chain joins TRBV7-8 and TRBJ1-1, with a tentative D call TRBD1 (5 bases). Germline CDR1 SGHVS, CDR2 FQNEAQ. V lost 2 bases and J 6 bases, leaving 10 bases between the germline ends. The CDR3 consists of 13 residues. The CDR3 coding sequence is TGTGCCAGCAGCTTACTCAGGGCATCTGAAGCTTTCTTT. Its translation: CASSLLRASEAFF.

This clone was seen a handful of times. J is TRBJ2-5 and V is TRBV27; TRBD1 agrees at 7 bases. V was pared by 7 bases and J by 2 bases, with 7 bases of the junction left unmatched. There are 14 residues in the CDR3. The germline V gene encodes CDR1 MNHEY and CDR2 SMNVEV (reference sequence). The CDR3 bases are TGTGCCAGCAAGAGGACAGGAAATCAAGAGACCCAGTACTTC. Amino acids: CASKRTGNQETQYF.

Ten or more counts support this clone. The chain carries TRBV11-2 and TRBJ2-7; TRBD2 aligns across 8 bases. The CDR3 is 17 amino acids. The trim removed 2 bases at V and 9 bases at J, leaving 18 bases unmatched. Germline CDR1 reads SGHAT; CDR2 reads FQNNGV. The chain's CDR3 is CASSLSTASGSNYVQYF. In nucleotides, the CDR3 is TGTGCCAGCAGCTTATCCACGGCCAGCGGGAGTAACTATGTGCAGTACTTC.

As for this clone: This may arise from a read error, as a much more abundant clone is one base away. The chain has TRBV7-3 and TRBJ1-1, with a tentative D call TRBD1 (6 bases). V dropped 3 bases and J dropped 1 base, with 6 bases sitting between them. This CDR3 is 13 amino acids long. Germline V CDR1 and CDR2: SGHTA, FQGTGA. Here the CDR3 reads CASSLTGNTEAFF. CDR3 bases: TGTGCCAGCAGCTTGACAGGGAACACTGAAGCTTTCTTT. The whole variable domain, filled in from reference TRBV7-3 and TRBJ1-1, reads GAGVSQTPSNKVTEKGKYVELRCDPISGHTALYWYRQSLGQGPEFLIYFQGTGAADDSGLPNDRFFAVRPEGSVSTLKIQRTERGDSAVYLCASSLTGNTEAFFGQGTRLTVV.

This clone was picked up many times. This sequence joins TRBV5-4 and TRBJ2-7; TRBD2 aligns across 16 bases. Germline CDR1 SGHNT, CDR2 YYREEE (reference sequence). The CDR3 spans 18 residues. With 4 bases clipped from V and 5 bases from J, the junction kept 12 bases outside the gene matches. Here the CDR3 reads CASSPGGTSGRAFHEQYF. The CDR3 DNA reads TGTGCCAGCAGCCCAGGTGGGACTAGCGGGAGGGCCTTCCACGAGCAGTACTTC.

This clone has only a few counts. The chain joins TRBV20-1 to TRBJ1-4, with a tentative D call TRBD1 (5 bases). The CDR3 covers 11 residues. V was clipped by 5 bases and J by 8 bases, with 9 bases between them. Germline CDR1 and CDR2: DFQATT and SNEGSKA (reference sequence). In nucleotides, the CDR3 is TGCAGTGCTGGGGCGGTAGAAAAACTGTTTTTT. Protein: CSAGAVEKLFF.

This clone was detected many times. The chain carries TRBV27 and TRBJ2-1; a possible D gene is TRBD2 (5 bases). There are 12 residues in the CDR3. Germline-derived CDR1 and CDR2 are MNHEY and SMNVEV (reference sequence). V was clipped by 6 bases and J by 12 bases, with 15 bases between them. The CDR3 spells CASRPDSNRQFF. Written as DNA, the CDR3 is TGTGCCAGCAGACCGGACTCGAACCGGCAGTTCTTC.

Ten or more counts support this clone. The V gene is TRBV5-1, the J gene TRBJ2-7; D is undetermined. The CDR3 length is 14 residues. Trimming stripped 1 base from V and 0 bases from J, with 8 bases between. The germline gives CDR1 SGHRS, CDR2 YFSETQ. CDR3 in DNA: TGCGCCAGCAGCTTGAATACTGACTCCTACGAGCAGTACTTC. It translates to CASSLNTDSYEQYF.

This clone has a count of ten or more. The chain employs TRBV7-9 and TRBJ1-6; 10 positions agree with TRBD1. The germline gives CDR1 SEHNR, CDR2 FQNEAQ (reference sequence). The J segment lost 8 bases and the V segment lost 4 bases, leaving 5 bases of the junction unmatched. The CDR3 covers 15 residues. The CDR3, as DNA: TGTGCCAGCAGCTCACTTGGGACAGGGGATTCACCCCTCCACTTT. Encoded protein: CASSSLGTGDSPLHF.

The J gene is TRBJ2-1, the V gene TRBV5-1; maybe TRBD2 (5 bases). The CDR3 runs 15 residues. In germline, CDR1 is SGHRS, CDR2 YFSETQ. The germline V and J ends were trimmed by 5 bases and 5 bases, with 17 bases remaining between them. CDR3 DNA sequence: TGCGCCAGCAGGGGAGCGAGCCCGTCCCACAATGAGCAGTTCTTC. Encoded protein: CASRGASPSHNEQFF.

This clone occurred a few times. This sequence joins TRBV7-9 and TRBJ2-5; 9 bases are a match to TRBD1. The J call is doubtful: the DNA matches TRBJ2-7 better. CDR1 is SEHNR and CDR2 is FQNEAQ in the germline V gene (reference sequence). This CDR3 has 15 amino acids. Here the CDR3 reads CASSGRDRAFHEQYF. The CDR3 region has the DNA TGTGCCAGCAGCGGCCGGGACAGGGCGTTTCACGAGCAGTACTTC.

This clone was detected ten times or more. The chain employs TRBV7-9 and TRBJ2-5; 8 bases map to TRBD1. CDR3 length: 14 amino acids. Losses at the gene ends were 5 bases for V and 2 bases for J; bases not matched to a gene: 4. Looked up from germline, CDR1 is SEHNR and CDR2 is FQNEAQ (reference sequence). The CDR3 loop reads CASSPGTGQETQYF. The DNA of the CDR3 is TGTGCCAGCAGCCCTGGGACAGGTCAAGAGACCCAGTACTTC.

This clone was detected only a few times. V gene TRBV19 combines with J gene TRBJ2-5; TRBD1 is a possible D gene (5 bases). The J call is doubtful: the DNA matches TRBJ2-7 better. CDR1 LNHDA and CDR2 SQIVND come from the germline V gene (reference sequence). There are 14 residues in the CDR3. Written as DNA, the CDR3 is TGTGCCAGTAGTAGACAGAGAAGTTCTCACGAGCAGTACTTC. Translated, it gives CASSRQRSSHEQYF.

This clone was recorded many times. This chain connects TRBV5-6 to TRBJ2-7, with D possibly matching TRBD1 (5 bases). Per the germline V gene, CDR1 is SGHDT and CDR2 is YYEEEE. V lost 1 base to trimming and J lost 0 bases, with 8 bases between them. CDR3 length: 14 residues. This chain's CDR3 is CASSLYRSSYEQYF. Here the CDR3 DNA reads TGTGCCAGCAGCTTGTACAGGAGCTCCTACGAGCAGTACTTC.

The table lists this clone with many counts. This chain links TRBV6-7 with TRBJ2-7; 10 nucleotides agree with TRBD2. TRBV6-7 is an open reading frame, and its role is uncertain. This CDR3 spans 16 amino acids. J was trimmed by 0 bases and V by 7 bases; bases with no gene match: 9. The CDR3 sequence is CASTRIAGGFSYEQYF. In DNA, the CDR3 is TGTGCCAGCACTAGAATAGCGGGAGGTTTCTCCTACGAGCAGTACTTC.

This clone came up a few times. The CDR3 nucleotides read TGTGCCAGCAGCCCTATCTCCGGGGGGTCCCAGCATTTT. This encodes CASSPISGGSQHF. V and J are TRBV6-6 and TRBJ1-5, with D perhaps matching TRBD1 (5 bases). This CDR3 comprises 13 residues. V dropped 6 bases and J dropped 11 bases, with 17 bases sitting between them. Germline V lookup: CDR1 MNHNY, CDR2 SVGAGI (reference sequence).

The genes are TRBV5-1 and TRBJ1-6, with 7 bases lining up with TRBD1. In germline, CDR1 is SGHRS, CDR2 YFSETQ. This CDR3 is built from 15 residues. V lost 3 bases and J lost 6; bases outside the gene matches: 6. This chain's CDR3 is CASSWTTGPNSPLHF. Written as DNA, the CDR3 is TGCGCCAGCAGCTGGACGACAGGGCCTAATTCACCCCTCCACTTT.

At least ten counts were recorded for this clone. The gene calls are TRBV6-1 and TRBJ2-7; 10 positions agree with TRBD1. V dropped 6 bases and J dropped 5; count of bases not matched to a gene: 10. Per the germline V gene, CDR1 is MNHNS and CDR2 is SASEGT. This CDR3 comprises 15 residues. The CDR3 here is CASSFTGTGANEQYF. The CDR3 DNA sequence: TGTGCCAGCAGCTTCACCGGGACAGGGGCCAACGAGCAGTACTTC.

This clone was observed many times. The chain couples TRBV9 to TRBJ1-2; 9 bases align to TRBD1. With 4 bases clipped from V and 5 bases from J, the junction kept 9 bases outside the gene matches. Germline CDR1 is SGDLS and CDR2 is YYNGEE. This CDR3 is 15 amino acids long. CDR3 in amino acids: CASSPQSGTGYGYTF. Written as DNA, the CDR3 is TGTGCCAGCAGCCCCCAATCGGGGACAGGGTATGGCTACACCTTC.

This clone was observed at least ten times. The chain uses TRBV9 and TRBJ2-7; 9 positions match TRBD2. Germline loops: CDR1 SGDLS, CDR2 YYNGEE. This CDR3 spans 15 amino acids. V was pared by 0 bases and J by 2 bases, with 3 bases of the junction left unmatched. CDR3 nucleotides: TGTGCCAGCAGCGTAGGGACTAGCGCTACCTACGAGCAGTACTTC. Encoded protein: CASSVGTSATYEQYF.

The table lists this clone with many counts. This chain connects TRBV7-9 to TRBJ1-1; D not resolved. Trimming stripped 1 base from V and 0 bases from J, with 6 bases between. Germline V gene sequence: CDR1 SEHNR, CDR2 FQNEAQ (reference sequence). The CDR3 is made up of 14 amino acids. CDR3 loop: CASSLGVLNTEAFF. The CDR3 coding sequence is TGTGCCAGCAGCTTAGGAGTTTTGAACACTGAAGCTTTCTTT.

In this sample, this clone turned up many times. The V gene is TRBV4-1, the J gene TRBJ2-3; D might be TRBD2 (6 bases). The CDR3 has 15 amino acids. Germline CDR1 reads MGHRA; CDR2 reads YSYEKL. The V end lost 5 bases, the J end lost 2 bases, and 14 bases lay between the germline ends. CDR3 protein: CASSNYGGSTDTQYF. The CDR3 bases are TGCGCCAGCAGCAACTATGGAGGGTCCACAGATACGCAGTATTTT.

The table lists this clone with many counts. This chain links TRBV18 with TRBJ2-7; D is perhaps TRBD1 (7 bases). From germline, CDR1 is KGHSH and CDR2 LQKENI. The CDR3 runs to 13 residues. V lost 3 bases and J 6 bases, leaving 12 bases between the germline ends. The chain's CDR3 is CASSPQGGREQYF. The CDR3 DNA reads TGTGCCAGCTCACCCCAGGGGGGTCGCGAGCAGTACTTC.

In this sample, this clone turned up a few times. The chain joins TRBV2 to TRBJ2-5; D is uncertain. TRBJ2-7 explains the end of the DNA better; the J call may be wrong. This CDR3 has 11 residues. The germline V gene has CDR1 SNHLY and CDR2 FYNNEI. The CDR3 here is CASSETYEQYF. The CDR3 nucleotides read TGTGCCAGCAGTGAAACCTACGAGCAGTACTTC.

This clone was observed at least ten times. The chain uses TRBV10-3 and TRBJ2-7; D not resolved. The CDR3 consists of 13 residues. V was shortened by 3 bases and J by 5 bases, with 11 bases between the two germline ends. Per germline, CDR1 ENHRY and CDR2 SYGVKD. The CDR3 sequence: CAISEQQLDEQYF. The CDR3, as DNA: TGTGCCATCAGTGAACAGCAGCTGGACGAGCAGTACTTC.

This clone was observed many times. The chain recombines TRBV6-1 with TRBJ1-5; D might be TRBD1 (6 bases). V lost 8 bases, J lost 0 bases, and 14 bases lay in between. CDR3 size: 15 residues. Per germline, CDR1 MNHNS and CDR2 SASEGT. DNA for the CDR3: TGTGCCAGCGGTCAACGACAGGATAGCAATCAGCCCCAGCATTTT. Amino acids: CASGQRQDSNQPQHF.